The 24 T cell receptor beta chains given below trace back to one sample, sequenced in a study of shared clonotypes between healthy human individuals. Here immunoSEQ multiplex PCR was the method, and the copy in TCRdb shows in-frame clones only, minus some. The profile shows 730,000 or so clones, 72% of them singletons. Sequences were obtained from memory CD4+ T cells sorted from blood. The subset is: CD45RA-negative fraction. All receptors come from a woman aged 25 to 39 in good health.

The V and J genes are TRBV30 and TRBJ2-3, with no clear D. The V end lost 2 bases, the J end lost 0 bases, and 12 bases lay between the germline ends. The CDR3 runs 15 residues. CDR1 is GTSNPN and CDR2 is SVGIG in the germline V gene (reference sequence). The CDR3 protein is CAWSRYEDSTDTQYF. The DNA for the CDR3 is TGTGCCTGGAGTCGATATGAAGATAGCACAGATACGCAGTATTTT.

As to this clone: This sample also contains other DNA sequences that code for the same CDR3. This rearrangement joins TRBV5-1 to TRBJ2-1; D may be TRBD2 (5 bases). The germline V and J ends were trimmed by 0 bases and 4 bases, with 11 bases remaining between them. The length of the CDR3 is 15 residues. Germline V lookup: CDR1 SGHRS, CDR2 YFSETQ. As DNA, the CDR3 is TGCGCCAGCAGCTTGGCTAGCTCGGGATACAATGAGCAGTTCTTC. It is translated as CASSLASSGYNEQFF.

CDR3 bases: TGCAGCGTTGAAAGGACTCATCAAGAGACCCAGTACTTC. Its translation is CSVERTHQETQYF. This chain uses TRBV29-1 with TRBJ2-5, with D possibly matching TRBD2 (5 bases). The germline V gene has CDR1 SQVTM and CDR2 ANQGSEA. V lost 2 bases to trimming and J lost 2 bases, with 9 bases between them. The CDR3 sequence is 13 residues long.

The chain's CDR3 is CASSPTQLRKYNEQFF. DNA for the CDR3: TGCGCCAGCAGCCCAACCCAGCTCCGGAAGTACAATGAGCAGTTCTTC. V is TRBV5-1 and J is TRBJ2-1, with no clear D. Per the germline V gene, CDR1 is SGHRS and CDR2 is YFSETQ. The CDR3 runs 16 residues. Trimming pared 4 bases from V and 4 bases from J, leaving 18 bases between.

The rearrangement uses TRBV4-1 and TRBJ2-7; D is perhaps TRBD2 (6 bases). The CDR3 runs 14 residues. Trimming stripped 4 bases from V and 5 bases from J, with 15 bases between. Germline CDR1 reads MGHRA; CDR2 reads YSYEKL. This chain's CDR3 is CASSLLGSRDEQYF. The CDR3, as DNA: TGCGCCAGCAGCCTACTCGGGAGTAGGGACGAGCAGTACTTC.

The V gene is TRBV7-9, the J gene TRBJ2-2, with D hard to call. The germline V gene has CDR1 SEHNR and CDR2 FQNEAQ (reference sequence). CDR3 length: 13 amino acids. V lost 6 bases to trimming and J lost 5 bases, with 10 bases between them. CDR3 sequence: CASSYPPTGELFF. CDR3 bases: TGTGCCAGCAGTTATCCGCCGACCGGGGAGCTGTTTTTT. Full variable domain (missing parts from reference TRBV7-9 and TRBJ2-2): DTGVSQNPRHKITKRGQNVTFRCDPISEHNRLYWYRQTLGQGPEFLTYFQNEAQLEKSRLLSDRFSAERPKGSFSTLEIQRTEQGDSAMYLCASSYPPTGELFFGEGSRLTVL.

The V gene is TRBV28, the J gene TRBJ1-1; D not resolved. The germline CDR1 and CDR2 sequences are MDHEN and SYDVKM. The CDR3 runs 15 residues. V was clipped by 6 bases and J by 0 bases, with 14 bases between them. The CDR3 nucleotides read TGTGCCAGCAGACCCGCCGGGAATGTGAACACTGAAGCTTTCTTT. Its protein is CASRPAGNVNTEAFF.

V usage is TRBV5-1 and J usage is TRBJ2-1, with 8 positions matching TRBD1. The germline CDR1 and CDR2 sequences are SGHRS and YFSETQ. The CDR3 totals 15 residues. The junction had 6 bases not matched to a gene; V was cut back by 7 bases and J by 0 bases. The CDR3 region has the DNA TGCGCCAGCTTTGCCGGGACAGGCTCCTACAATGAGCAGTTCTTC. Its protein product is CASFAGTGSYNEQFF. The full variable domain, rest sourced from reference TRBV5-1 and TRBJ2-1, is KAGVTQTPRYLIKTRGQQVTLSCSPISGHRSVSWYQQTPGQGLQFLFEYFSETQRNKGNFPGRFSGRQFSNSRSEMNVSTLELGDSALYLCASFAGTGSYNEQFFGPGTRLTVL.

The chain employs TRBV6-6 and TRBJ2-2; D unresolved. Trimming removed 2 bases from V and 5 bases from J, with 6 bases in between. CDR1 and CDR2 (germline): MNHNY, SVGAGI (reference sequence). CDR3 length: 13 residues. CDR3 nucleotides: TGTGCCAGCAGTTACCCCAGGACCGGGGAGCTGTTTTTT. Its translation is CASSYPRTGELFF.

J is TRBJ1-6 and V is TRBV19, with TRBD1 as a possible D gene (5 bases). Germline V CDR1 and CDR2: LNHDA, SQIVND (reference sequence). V lost 10 bases, J lost 10 bases, and 17 bases lay in between. The CDR3 is 13 residues long. CDR3 loop: CATARDRISPLHF. DNA of the CDR3: TGTGCCACCGCCCGGGACCGAATCTCACCCCTCCACTTT.

This clone was detected a few times. The same CDR3 is also encoded by other DNA sequences in this sample. V is TRBV2 and J is TRBJ1-4; D may be TRBD1 (5 bases). The V gene's germline CDR1 is SNHLY and CDR2 FYNNEI. The CDR3 consists of 14 residues. Trimming pared 1 base from V and 5 bases from J, leaving 8 bases between. In DNA form, the CDR3 reads TGTGCCAGCAGTGAAGGGAGGGGAAATGAAAAACTGTTTTTT. It codes for CASSEGRGNEKLFF.

The rearrangement uses TRBV29-1 and TRBJ2-1, with TRBD1 matching 8 bases. Per germline, CDR1 SQVTM and CDR2 ANQGSEA. The V segment lost 7 bases and the J segment 3 bases; nucleotides outside the gene matches: 14. There are 16 residues in the CDR3. CDR3: CSAADGQGLGYNEQFF. The CDR3 DNA is TGCAGCGCCGCTGACGGACAGGGCTTAGGCTACAATGAGCAGTTCTTC.

This chain connects TRBV9 to TRBJ2-7, with TRBD2 as a possible D gene (5 bases). The V end was cut by 4 bases, the J end by 4 bases, with 15 bases between. Germline V gene sequence: CDR1 SGDLS, CDR2 YYNGEE. This CDR3 contains 14 residues. The DNA for the CDR3 is TGTGCCAGCAGCCCCCAAACTAGGGCGTACGAGCAGTACTTC. The encoded protein is CASSPQTRAYEQYF. The full variable domain, its missing parts supplied by reference TRBV9 and TRBJ2-7, is DSGVTQTPKHLITATGQRVTLRCSPRSGDLSVYWYQQSLDQGLQFLIQYYNGEERAKGNILERFSAQQFPDLHSELNLSSLELGDSALYFCASSPQTRAYEQYFGPGTRLTVT.

The CDR3 spells CASTNYIINEQFF. CDR3 DNA: TGTGCCAGCACCAATTACATAATCAATGAGCAGTTCTTC. V and J are TRBV2 and TRBJ2-1; the D is unclear. The CDR3 runs 13 residues. From germline, CDR1 is SNHLY and CDR2 FYNNEI. The V end was cut by 7 bases, the J end by 6 bases, with 13 bases between.

The chain is built from TRBV27 and TRBJ2-7; tentative D call: TRBD2 (5 bases). V was clipped by 6 bases and J by 3 bases, with 15 bases between them. CDR3 length: 14 amino acids. The germline V gene encodes CDR1 MNHEY and CDR2 SMNVEV (reference sequence). The CDR3 bases are TGTGCCAGCAGGGAGCGGAGGAGAAACTACGAGCAGTACTTC. Translated, it gives CASRERRRNYEQYF.

The chain has TRBV5-1 and TRBJ2-7, with a tentative D call TRBD2 (5 bases). V gave up 3 bases and J gave up 3 bases, with 10 bases separating them. The CDR3 covers 13 residues. Germline V gene sequence: CDR1 SGHRS, CDR2 YFSETQ. The CDR3 DNA follows: TGCGCCAGCAGCTCCGATCGGGACTACGAGCAGTACTTC. Its protein product is CASSSDRDYEQYF.

The table lists this clone with many counts. The CDR3 nucleotides are TGTGCCAGCAGCTTACAGACAGGGCGGAATGAGCAGTTCTTC. It specifies CASSLQTGRNEQFF. The V and J genes are TRBV7-8 and TRBJ2-1; 7 bases are shared with TRBD1. J lost 7 bases, V lost 2 bases, and 5 bases had no gene match. Germline V lookup: CDR1 SGHVS, CDR2 FQNEAQ. The CDR3 covers 14 residues.

The chain couples TRBV5-1 to TRBJ1-1; unclear D gene. Germline values: CDR1 SGHRS, CDR2 YFSETQ. The V and J ends lost 0 bases and 0 bases respectively, with 9 bases between them. The CDR3 length is 15 residues. DNA of the CDR3: TGCGCCAGCAGCTTGGTCCAGAATATGAACACTGAAGCTTTCTTT. This encodes CASSLVQNMNTEAFF.

The rearrangement joins TRBV5-8 to TRBJ2-7; 14 bases line up with TRBD2. Germline V CDR1 and CDR2: SGHTS, YDEGEE. The V segment lost 4 bases and the J segment 6 bases; nucleotides outside the gene matches: 6. The length of the CDR3 is 15 residues. CDR3 amino acids: CASSTGTSGSSEQYF. The CDR3 nucleotides are TGTGCCAGCAGCACCGGGACTAGCGGGAGTAGCGAGCAGTACTTC. The full variable domain, with the rest looked up from reference TRBV5-8 and TRBJ2-7, is EAGVTQSPTHLIKTRGQQATLRCSPISGHTSVYWYQQALGLGLQFLLWYDEGEERNRGNFPPRFSGRQFPNYSSELNVNALELEDSALYLCASSTGTSGSSEQYFGPGTRLTVT.

V usage is TRBV11-2 and J usage is TRBJ1-2; 9 bases are a match to TRBD1. CDR1 SGHAT and CDR2 FQNNGV come from the germline V gene. This CDR3 has 17 residues. J gave up 1 base and V 0 bases, and 6 bases lay outside the gene matches. CDR3 in amino acids: CASSLEPTGGDNYGYTF. The CDR3 DNA is TGTGCCAGCAGCTTAGAACCAACAGGGGGCGATAACTATGGCTACACCTTC.

The chain is built from TRBV23-1 and TRBJ2-1; D ambiguous. TRBV23-1 counts as an open reading frame of uncertain function. The CDR3 consists of 14 residues. Trimming shortened V by 3 bases and J by 8 bases, and 14 bases separated the two germline ends. The CDR3 coding sequence is TGCGCCAGCAGTCACAGACTCGATGAGGATGAGCAGTTCTTC. Amino acids: CASSHRLDEDEQFF.

The rearrangement joins TRBV7-9 to TRBJ1-2; D is uncertain. This CDR3 comprises 13 residues. Trimming cost V 5 bases and J 0 bases, with 7 bases left between them. From germline, CDR1 is SEHNR and CDR2 FQNEAQ (reference sequence). CDR3 sequence reads: CASSRDANYGYTF. In DNA, the CDR3 is TGTGCCAGCAGCAGAGATGCTAACTATGGCTACACCTTC.

This chain connects TRBV6-6 to TRBJ2-5; D may be TRBD1 or TRBD2 (5 bases each). The germline V gene encodes CDR1 MNHNY and CDR2 SVGAGI (reference sequence). V lost 2 bases, J lost 3 bases, and 10 bases lay in between. The CDR3 runs 14 residues. CDR3 DNA: TGTGCCAGCAGTTACGGGGACGTAGAAGAGACCCAGTACTTC. Protein sequence: CASSYGDVEETQYF.

In its sample, this clone was seen a few times. V and J are TRBV6-5 and TRBJ1-2; 9 bases are shared with TRBD1. The CDR3 runs to 16 residues. Per the germline V gene, CDR1 is MNHEY and CDR2 is SVGAGI. The V and J ends lost 2 bases and 8 bases, in that order; junction bases with no gene match: 12. The CDR3 DNA reads TGTGCCAGCAGTTACGTCGGGGGGGACAGGGTTTACGGCTACACCTTC. Translation gives CASSYVGGDRVYGYTF.